This TCR beta chain was captured by sequencing in a study of shared clonotypes between healthy human individuals (dated by TCRdb to 2019 to 2021). Notes on the research overall: A couple of women and three men aged 18 to 49 years were included in the cohort. For each donor, three plates each were used for CD4 naive and CD4 memory, two plates were used for CD8 naive, and one plate was used for CD8 memory. To estimate repertoire size and how much clonotype sharing occurs between individuals, the study deeply sequenced the blood TCR repertoires of five healthy adults. Different laboratories and diverse techniques were used to prepare libraries and sequence TCR repertoires, to increase sequencing depth and limit assay-specific biases. Leukapheresis yielded between about 0.9 and 8.9 billion PBMCs per donor.

Donors were healthy HIV-negative adults with no recently reported acute infections or vaccinations. Every donor was a Caucasian adult living in Nashville, Tennessee, USA. CD4+ T cells were enriched by magnetic negative selection; naive cells were then positively selected on CD45RA, and the negative fraction formed the memory subset. Blood was obtained by leukapheresis, after which PBMCs were separated by Ficoll-Histopaque density gradient centrifugation and cryopreserved in liquid nitrogen vapor phase. Analytical flow cytometry was used to check the purity and quantity of each magnetically sorted T cell population. Genomic DNA was isolated from every sorted fraction and measured by UV absorbance on a Nanodrop 2000c. With regard to this clone: Its antigen specificity is not known. No qualities accompany the bases; no much larger clone lies one base away.

The CDR3 contains 15 residues, cysteine and phenylalanine counted. Just CDR3 DNA is preserved here, 45 bases in frame from base 1. The germline V gene gives CDR1 as ENHRY and CDR2 as SYGVKD. Ends trimmed: V by 5 bases, J by 4 bases; bases unmatched to a gene: 9. TCR CDR3 regions were amplified from genomic DNA by multiplex PCR using the deep immunoSEQ assay. Genomic DNA extracted from each cell subset was distributed evenly over all wells of several immunoSEQ 96-well plates, and each plate served as one replicate. For sorted subsets, approximately 210 ng genomic DNA, equal to 30,000 or so T cell genomes, was loaded into each replicate PCR. Purified libraries were quantified with a Qubit 3.0 fluorometer, sized on a Bioanalyzer 2100, and re-quantified with the KAPA Library Quantification kit. Every immunoSEQ 96-well plate was sequenced on a dedicated single-read 150-cycle Illumina NextSeq 550 flow cell. As for the original processing: Because the immunoSEQ output included only junctional sequences and no quality scores, the filtering could not be the same as the filtering used for full-length reads. To assign V/J genes and CDR3, sequences were annotated against IMGT germline references using PyIR, a Python wrapper for IgBLAST v1.9. Any read was removed if the V/J assignment was weak (E-value above 1e-6), the CDR3 was missing, or the read contained stop codons, out-of-frame junctions, or ambiguous translated residues. V3J clonotypes were defined as sequences sharing the same inferred V gene, J gene, and CDR3 amino acid sequence. The percentage overlap between two repertoires was calculated by dividing the number of shared unique clonotypes by the size of the smaller repertoire. Three approaches were used to assess repertoire richness: RTK rarefaction, the Chao1 estimator, and Recon v2.1 estimates of unobserved clonotypes. OLGA was used to compute generation probabilities for all TCRbeta clonotypes that the gDNA method yielded from several donors. Imported from immuneACCESS, the table was reduced by TCRdb to in-frame sequences with V and J called. These copies leave out some clones; in studies compared against another copy, an unresolved V gene accounts for under half, and the cause of the remainder is not known. V, J and clone size were drawn from that table, and D and trimming were deduced from the DNA. For this sample the table gives over 2 million clones, of which roughly 94% were detected only once. 0.1% to 0.15% of the sample is in the top ten clones.

The investigation overall reported the following: Incomplete sequencing was indicated by rarefaction of sorted-subset datasets, despite the large sequencing depth. Sharing across a handful of donors was observed for 4.5% to 6.5% of naive CD4, around 3.5% of naive CD8, around 2.5% of memory CD4, and roughly 0.4% of memory CD8 clonotypes. Because the study included a small number of donors, the genetic and exposure-history diversity represented was limited. Based on pairwise subsampling, the degree of clonotype sharing among donors was expected to be affected by sequencing depth. Compared with non-shared clonotypes, the clonotypes found in all four sorted-subset donors had higher generation probabilities. Only blood was sampled, and tissue TCR repertoires likely differ from those in blood. Naive subsets generally had larger estimated clonotype richness than memory subsets.

The receptor chain draws on TRBV10-3 and TRBJ2-3; 7 central nucleotides agree with TRBD1. The source material was naive CD4+ T cells sorted from blood. Explained via the paper, the cell subset or site label denotes: CD45RA+ positively selected. The source of this sequence is a man younger than 35 in good health. The CDR3: CAISYSKGAADTQYF. The nucleotide sequence reads TGTGCCATCAGTTACTCGAAGGGGGCCGCAGATACGCAGTATTTT.